This T cell receptor (beta chain) was recovered during a study of shared clonotypes between healthy human individuals. Overall study context: Three plates each covered CD4 naive and memory; CD8 naive two, CD8 memory one. Study-level findings and limits: The diversity represented, both genetic and in exposure history, was limited by few donors. A handful of donors had about 5.1% of their naive CD4 clonotypes in common.

For this clone: Its antigen is not identified.

Germline CDR1 is SGHVS and CDR2 is FNYEAQ. There are 18 residues in the CDR3. V shed 5 bases and J 5 bases; nucleotides not matched to a gene: 10. Method: immunoSEQ multiplex PCR; TCRdb's copy keeps in-frame clones and lacks some. The sample holds approximately 2,000,000 clones; roughly 93% are singletons and the top ten take more than 1.5%. Naive CD8 cells were CD45RO-negative, positively selected for CCR7, excluding terminally differentiated effector memory CD45RA+ cells. The receptor was isolated from a man aged 18 to 30 in good health. Some clones in this sample may be carry-over from other donors' samples. The sample consisted of naive CD8+ T cells from PBMCs. The J gene is TRBJ2-3, the V gene TRBV7-6; TRBD2 aligns across 16 bases. CDR3 bases: TGTGCCAGCAGCCAGTTTGGGACTAGCGGGAGGGCTAGAGATACGCAGTATTTT. Encoded protein: CASSQFGTSGRARDTQYF. The variable domain in full, with the rest retrieved from reference TRBV7-6 and TRBJ2-3, is GAGVSQSPRYKVTKRGQDVALRCDPISGHVSLYWYRQALGQGPEFLTYFNYEAQQDKSGLPNDRFSAERPEGSISTLTIQRTEQRDSAMYRCASSQFGTSGRARDTQYFGPGTRLTVL.